Each of the 3 T cell receptor beta chains below was sequenced from the same sample in a study of T cell repertoires in cytomegalovirus infection (dated by TCRdb to the late 2010s). The treatment or condition label for this specimen denotes: in vitro stimulation with specific CMV peptide epitopes to enrich CMV-specific T cells. Which antigens these TCRs recognize remains unknown. Sequencing was performed on an Illumina HiSeq 1500. The public reads were run again by TCRdb, first through fastp at Q25 and then through MiXCR, and only productive beta chains were kept. Duplicate CDR3 protein sequences are folded into a single record with the most common DNA and genes. The sample table holds approximately 990,000 distinct CDR3 sequences, of which approximately 31% were seen once. Of the sample, more than 13% falls within the top ten clones. Here the sequenced sample was cultured CD8+ T cells from PBMCs, taken from culture after CMV antigen stimulation. The receptors derive from a human donor in good health (CMV status not recorded). Some clones in this sample may be carry-over from other donors' samples.

This sequence joins TRBV7-6 and TRBJ1-6; maybe TRBD1 (5 bases). The CDR3 runs to 14 residues. V lost 5 bases to trimming and J lost 14 bases, with 19 bases between them. The germline V gene encodes CDR1 SGHVS and CDR2 FNYEAQ. This CDR3 is CASSLLEDSFTLHF. The CDR3 DNA follows: TGTGCCAGCAGCCTCTTGGAAGACAGCTTCACCCTCCACTTT.

The chain couples TRBV2 to TRBJ2-7, with D perhaps given as TRBD1 or TRBD2 (5 bases each). Deletions cut 7 bases from V and 3 bases from J, with 13 bases between. In germline, CDR1 is SNHLY, CDR2 FYNNEI. This CDR3 is built from 13 residues. CDR3 residues: CASIGTAGYEQYF. In nucleotides, the CDR3 is TGTGCCAGCATCGGGACGGCGGGCTACGAGCAGTACTTC.

A word on this clonotype: The junction departs from germline at one end; a sequencing error may be responsible. The chain is built from TRBV12-3 or TRBV12-4 and TRBJ2-3; no definite D call. This CDR3 has 12 amino acids. CDR3: CASSRRTETQYF. The DNA for the CDR3 is TGTGCCAGCAGCAGACGCACAGAAACGCAGTATTTT.